These 8 T cell receptor beta chains came from one sample sequenced in a study of T-cell memory formation after mild COVID-19. TCRdb used MiXCR to reprocess the 5' RACE reads, holding one entry per CDR3 protein. This sample has tens of thousands of distinct CDR3 sequences, with over 5% found just once. The sample comprised PBMCs or a T cell subset sorted from them (not recorded which). These receptors were obtained from an adult who had mild COVID-19 (a few samples of this study predate the infection). Cell type and time point are not known.

This clonotype turned up a few times. The chain is built from TRBV12-3 or TRBV12-4 and TRBJ1-6, with D possibly matching TRBD1 (6 bases). CDR3 length: 13 amino acids. V was cut by 5 bases and J by 6 bases, with 8 bases left in between. Here the CDR3 DNA reads TGTGCCAGCAGTAGGGACACTAATTCACCCCTCCACTTT. This sequence encodes CASSRDTNSPLHF.

This clonotype was seen at least ten times. This chain uses TRBV24-1 with TRBJ2-2; 11 bases are a match to TRBD1. CDR1 KGHDR and CDR2 SFDVKD come from the germline V gene. The CDR3 is made up of 18 amino acids. V shed 3 bases and J 3 bases; nucleotides not matched to a gene: 8. In DNA, the CDR3 is TGTGCCACCAGTGATCCCTACGGACAGGGGGCTCACACCGGGGAGCTGTTTTTT. Protein product: CATSDPYGQGAHTGELFF.

The J gene is TRBJ1-1, the V gene TRBV7-2; no definite D call. The CDR3 has 13 residues. V was trimmed by 1 base and J by 7 bases, leaving 10 bases between them. Per germline, CDR1 SGHTA and CDR2 FQGNSA. The CDR3 loop reads CASSLDHRGEAFF. The DNA for the CDR3 is TGTGCCAGCAGCTTAGACCATCGTGGTGAAGCTTTCTTT.

In its sample, this clonotype was seen many times. V is TRBV15 and J is TRBJ2-5, with TRBD2 matching over 11 bases. The CDR3 contains 16 residues. V was clipped by 0 bases and J by 3 bases; unmatched bases: 3. Germline CDR1 reads LNHNV; CDR2 reads YYDKDF (reference sequence). The CDR3 DNA follows: TGTGCCACCAGCAGAGAACTAGCGGGGGAAAAAGAGACCCAGTACTTC. This translates into CATSRELAGEKETQYF.

CDR3 loop: CATSDPGHISNQPQHF. CDR3 nucleotide sequence: TGTGCCACCAGTGACCCAGGACATATTAGCAATCAGCCCCAGCATTTT. The chain carries TRBV24-1 and TRBJ1-5, with a weak D call TRBD1 (5 bases). Germline CDR1 KGHDR, CDR2 SFDVKD. The CDR3 loop spans 16 amino acids. V lost 4 bases and J 0 bases, leaving 12 bases between the germline ends.

This chain joins TRBV24-1 and TRBJ2-7; the D call may be TRBD1 or TRBD2 (5 bases each). Germline V CDR1 and CDR2: KGHDR, SFDVKD. The V gene lost 4 bases and the J gene lost 2 bases, with 11 bases spanning the gap. This CDR3 spans 14 amino acids. CDR3 nucleotide sequence: TGTGCCACCAGTGACCCGAGGGGAGCCTACGAGCAGTACTTC. Protein sequence: CATSDPRGAYEQYF.

This clonotype occurred many times. The chain joins TRBV20-1 to TRBJ2-1; possible D gene TRBD2, 7 bases. CDR1 is DFQATT and CDR2 is SNEGSKA in the germline V gene (reference sequence). This CDR3 has 15 residues. V lost 5 bases to trimming and J lost 4 bases, with 18 bases between them. For the CDR3, the DNA is TGCAGTGCTGACCCCCAAGCGGGGACATACAATGAGCAGTTCTTC. Its protein is CSADPQAGTYNEQFF.

V is TRBV7-2 and J is TRBJ2-7; 7 nucleotides line up with TRBD1. Trimming took 4 bases from V and 6 from J; bases not matched to a gene: 9. The CDR3 sequence is 14 residues long. CDR1 is SGHTA, CDR2 FQGNSA, per germline. The CDR3 DNA follows: TGTGCCAGCAGCTCAAGAACAGGGGTGGGCGAGCAGTACTTC. Translating gives CASSSRTGVGEQYF.